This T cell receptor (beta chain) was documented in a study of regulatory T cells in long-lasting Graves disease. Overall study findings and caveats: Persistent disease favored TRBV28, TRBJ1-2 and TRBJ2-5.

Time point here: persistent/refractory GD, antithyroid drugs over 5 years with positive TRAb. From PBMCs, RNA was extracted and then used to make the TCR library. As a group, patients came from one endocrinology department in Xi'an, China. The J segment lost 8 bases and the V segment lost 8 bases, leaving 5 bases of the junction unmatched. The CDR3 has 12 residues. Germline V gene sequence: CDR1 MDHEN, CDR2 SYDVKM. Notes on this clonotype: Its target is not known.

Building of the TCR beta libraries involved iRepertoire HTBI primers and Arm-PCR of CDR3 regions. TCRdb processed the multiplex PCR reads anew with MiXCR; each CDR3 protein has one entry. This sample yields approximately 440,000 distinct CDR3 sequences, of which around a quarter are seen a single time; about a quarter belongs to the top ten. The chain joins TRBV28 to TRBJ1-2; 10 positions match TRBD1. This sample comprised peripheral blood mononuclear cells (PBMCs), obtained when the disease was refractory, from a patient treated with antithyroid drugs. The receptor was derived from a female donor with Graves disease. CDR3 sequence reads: CASWTGGRGYTF. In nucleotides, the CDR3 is TGTGCCAGCTGGACAGGGGGAAGGGGCTACACCTTC.